This record covers a single T cell receptor beta chain. Its specificity is not known. These data come from a study of response to subunit inactivated influenza vaccine. TCRdb reprocessed the RT-PCR reads via MiXCR and lists one record per CDR3 protein. The sample includes under 200,000 distinct CDR3 sequences, approximately 10% of them seen just once. Study conclusions and caveats: Only a handful of new T cells, the authors suggested, are recruited with each seasonal influenza vaccination.

CDR3 size: 14 residues. V was clipped by 5 bases and J by 6 bases; unmatched bases: 6. Per the germline V gene, CDR1 is SGHTA and CDR2 is FQGNSA. The V call is TRBV7-2, the J call TRBJ2-7; TRBD2 aligns across 11 bases. The sample here was non-naive T cells sorted from PBMCs, taken 45 days after vaccination. This TCR derives from a man in his forties or fifties who received an inactivated influenza vaccine. CDR3 sequence (DNA): TGTGCCAGCAGCCAGACTAGCGGGGTCTTCGAGCAGTACTTC. Its translation: CASSQTSGVFEQYF.